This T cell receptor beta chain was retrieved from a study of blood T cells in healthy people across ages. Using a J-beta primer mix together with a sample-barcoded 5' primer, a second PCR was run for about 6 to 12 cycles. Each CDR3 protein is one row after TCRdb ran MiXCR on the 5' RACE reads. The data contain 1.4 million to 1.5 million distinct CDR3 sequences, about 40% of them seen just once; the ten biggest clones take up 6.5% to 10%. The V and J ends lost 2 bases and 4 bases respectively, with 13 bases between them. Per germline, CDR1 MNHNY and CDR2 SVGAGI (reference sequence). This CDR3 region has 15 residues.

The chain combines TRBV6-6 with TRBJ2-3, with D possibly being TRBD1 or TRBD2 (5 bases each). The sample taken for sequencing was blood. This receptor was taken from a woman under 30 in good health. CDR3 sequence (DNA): TGTGCCAGCAGTTACATTGGGGGTGGTTCAGATACGCAGTATTTT. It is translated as CASSYIGGGSDTQYF.